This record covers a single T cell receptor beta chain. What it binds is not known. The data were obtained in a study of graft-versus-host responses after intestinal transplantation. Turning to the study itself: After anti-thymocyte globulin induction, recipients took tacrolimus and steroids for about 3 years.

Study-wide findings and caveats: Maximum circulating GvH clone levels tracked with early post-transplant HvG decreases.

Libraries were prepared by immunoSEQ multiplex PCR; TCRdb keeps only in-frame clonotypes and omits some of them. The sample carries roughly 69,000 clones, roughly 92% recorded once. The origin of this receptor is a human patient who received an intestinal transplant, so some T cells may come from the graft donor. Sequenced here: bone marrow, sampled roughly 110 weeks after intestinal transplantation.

CDR3 in amino acids: CASSFGGSPISTDTQYF. CDR3 coding DNA: TGTGCCAGCAGCTTTGGGGGGTCACCAATTAGCACAGATACGCAGTATTTT. V and J are TRBV7-3 and TRBJ2-3; possibly TRBD2 for D (6 bases). The CDR3 runs to 17 residues. V was pared by 3 bases and J by 0 bases, with 16 bases between. The V gene's germline CDR1 is SGHTA and CDR2 FQGTGA.